The following is a T cell receptor (beta chain) sequence with its context. Its specificity is unknown. With 60 Vbeta and 13 Jbeta primers, the PCR was carried out. Repertoires were generated with immunoSEQ multiplex PCR, while TCRdb's copy carries only in-frame clones and drops some. The sample has about 140,000 clones; 66% are singletons. Germline V gene lookup returns CDR1 SGHVS and CDR2 FNYEAQ. V was shortened by 1 base and J by 2 bases, with 11 bases between the two germline ends. The CDR3 is 15 residues long. This entry is derived from a study of cytomegalovirus exposure and HLA in healthy donors. Study outcomes and limitations: The study listed some 160 cytomegalovirus-associated TCR beta chains. Analysis was carried out at a later point, and it linked a missense DCLRE1C variant to TCR beta V- and J-gene trimming. Rarity characterized most TCR sequences, yet some public TCRs appeared in many donors.

This TCR derives from a woman in her fifties or sixties in good health and CMV-seronegative. The V and J genes are TRBV7-6 and TRBJ1-1; tentative D call: TRBD1 (5 bases). The sequencing sample was made of PBMCs. CDR3 protein: CASSLEQGRNTEAFF. CDR3 sequence (DNA): TGTGCCAGCAGCTTAGAGCAGGGCAGAAACACTGAAGCTTTCTTT.